This T cell receptor beta chain is from a study of vaccination effects on CD4 cells after COVID-19. CDR3 size: 14 residues. CDR1 and CDR2 from the germline V gene are SQVTM and ANQGSEA. V dropped 6 bases and J dropped 7; count of bases not matched to a gene: 10. As for this clone: Its antigen remains unidentified.

Cultured cells yielded isolated CD4+ T cells after around 9 days. In the cultures, half the medium was exchanged for IL-2 medium on days 3 and 7. Method: immunoSEQ multiplex PCR; TCRdb's copy keeps in-frame clones and lacks some. The sample holds tens of thousands of clones, 67% seen once. The sample was CD4+ T cells from PBMCs cultured without peptide, taken before COVID-19 vaccination. The chain is built from TRBV29-1 and TRBJ2-1; the match to TRBD2 covers 9 bases. The sequence was obtained from a human donor who received a COVID-19 vaccine. In DNA, the CDR3 is TGCAGCGTCGGGGCTAGCGGGGTTTCTAATGAGCAGTTCTTC. Encoded protein: CSVGASGVSNEQFF.